Sequencing of this T cell receptor beta chain was carried out in a study of blood T cell repertoires in COVID-19. Sequencing used immunoSEQ multiplex PCR; TCRdb keeps in-frame clones, though not all of them. The sample holds some 350,000 clones, over 75% seen once. This clone was counted a single time. The length of the CDR3 is 15 residues. Per the germline V gene, CDR1 is SGHTA and CDR2 is FQGNSA. The junction had 7 bases not matched to a gene; V was cut back by 3 bases and J by 9 bases. Participants were aged about 18 to 100 years, lived in 20 to 25 US areas, and enrolled virtually. Sequences were obtained from PBMCs or T cells enriched from blood (not recorded which). This chain joins TRBV7-2 and TRBJ1-6; 8 bases line up with TRBD1. This clonotype was obtained from a woman aged 25 to 39 who had recovered from COVID-19. CDR3 in DNA: TGTGCCAGCAGCTTGTTAGGGACAGGATTTTCACCCCTCCACTTT. Translation: CASSLLGTGFSPLHF.